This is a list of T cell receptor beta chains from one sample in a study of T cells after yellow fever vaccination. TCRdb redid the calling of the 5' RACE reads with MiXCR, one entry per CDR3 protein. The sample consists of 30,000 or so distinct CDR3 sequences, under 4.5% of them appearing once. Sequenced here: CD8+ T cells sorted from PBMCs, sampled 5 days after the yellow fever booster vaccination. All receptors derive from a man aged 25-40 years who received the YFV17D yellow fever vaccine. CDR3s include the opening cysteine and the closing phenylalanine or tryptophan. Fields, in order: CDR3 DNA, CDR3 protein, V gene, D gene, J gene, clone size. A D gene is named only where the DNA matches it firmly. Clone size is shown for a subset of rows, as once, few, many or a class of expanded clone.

CDR3 DNA: TGTGCCTGGAGTGTACCGGGGAATTACGAGCAGTACTTC
CDR3 protein: CAWSVPGNYEQYF
V gene: TRBV30
D gene: -
J gene: TRBJ2-7
clone size: many

CDR3 DNA: TGCGCCAGCAGCCCCGGGACTAGCGGGGGCAGCTCCTACAATGAGCAGTTCTTC
CDR3 protein: CASSPGTSGGSSYNEQFF
V gene: TRBV5-1
D gene: TRBD2
J gene: TRBJ2-1
clone size: many

CDR3 DNA: TGTGCCAGCAGCCCTGAATTATTCTACGAGCAGTACTTC
CDR3 protein: CASSPELFYEQYF
V gene: TRBV7-2
D gene: -
J gene: TRBJ2-7
clone size: many

CDR3 DNA: TGTGCCAGCAGCTTTGGGGGAGGGGGGTACGAGCAGTACTTC
CDR3 protein: CASSFGGGGYEQYF
V gene: TRBV7-2
D gene: -
J gene: TRBJ2-7
clone size: many

CDR3 DNA: TGCGCCAGCAGCCTGCGCGAAGCGGGAGACAATGAGCAGTTCTTC
CDR3 protein: CASSLREAGDNEQFF
V gene: TRBV4-3
D gene: TRBD2
J gene: TRBJ2-1
clone size: many

CDR3 DNA: TGTGCCAGCAGCTTAAGAGGGTCCAATGAGCAGTTCTTC
CDR3 protein: CASSLRGSNEQFF
V gene: TRBV7-6
D gene: -
J gene: TRBJ2-1
clone size: -

CDR3 DNA: TGCGCCAGCAGCTTGGACCCAGGGTTGACTTACGAGCAGTACTTC
CDR3 protein: CASSLDPGLTYEQYF
V gene: TRBV5-1
D gene: -
J gene: TRBJ2-7
clone size: many

CDR3 DNA: TGTGCCAGCTCACCCACGGGACTTACCTACGAGCAGTACTTC
CDR3 protein: CASSPTGLTYEQYF
V gene: TRBV18
D gene: -
J gene: TRBJ2-7
clone size: many

CDR3 DNA: TGTGCCAGCAGTTACTCGGCAGACTATCAGCCCCAGCATTTT
CDR3 protein: CASSYSADYQPQHF
V gene: TRBV6-5
D gene: -
J gene: TRBJ1-5
clone size: many

CDR3 DNA: TGTGCCAGCAGTGAACCTTCCCCCGGGGGAGGCAGGATGTTTGGGCAGTACTTC
CDR3 protein: CASSEPSPGGGRMFGQYF
V gene: TRBV6-1
D gene: -
J gene: TRBJ2-7
clone size: few

CDR3 DNA: TGTGCTAGCAGAGGGTTACGGGAGACCCAGTACTTC
CDR3 protein: CASRGLRETQYF
V gene: TRBV7-7
D gene: -
J gene: TRBJ2-5
clone size: many

CDR3 DNA: TGCAGTGCTAGTCCCCTGCGGGAGGCCGCTGAGCAGTTCTTC
CDR3 protein: CSASPLREAAEQFF
V gene: TRBV20-1
D gene: TRBD2
J gene: TRBJ2-1
clone size: many